This entry lists 7 T cell receptor beta chains sequenced from one sample in a study of regulatory T cells in long-lasting Graves disease. Arm-PCR of CDR3 regions and iRepertoire HTBI primers were used to build TCR beta libraries. TCRdb analysed the multiplex PCR reads with MiXCR anew, one entry per CDR3 protein. The data show under 300,000 distinct CDR3 sequences, roughly 18% seen once. The time point is: newly diagnosed GD, antithyroid drugs for less than 3 months. From PBMCs, RNA was extracted and then used to make the TCR library. This sample also belongs to another study, concerning T cells in Graves' hyperthyroidism and ophthalmopathy.

The sequences come from peripheral blood mononuclear cells (PBMCs), collected at new diagnosis, from a patient treated with antithyroid drugs. The receptors were sampled from a woman aged 30 to 39 with Graves disease.

This clonotype was found many times. V is TRBV2 and J is TRBJ2-7; either TRBD1 or TRBD2 may supply D (5 bases each). The V and J ends lost 8 bases and 4 bases respectively, with 18 bases between them. The CDR3 spans 14 residues. Looked up from germline, CDR1 is SNHLY and CDR2 is FYNNEI. The CDR3 spells CASVLLGTVYEQYF. The CDR3 nucleotides are TGTGCCAGCGTTCTACTGGGGACGGTTTACGAGCAGTACTTC.

This chain uses TRBV5-4 with TRBJ2-1, with 10 bases aligning to TRBD2. With V trimmed by 5 bases and J by 7 bases, 9 bases remained unmatched. Per the germline V gene, CDR1 is SGHNT and CDR2 is YYREEE (reference sequence). CDR3 size: 15 residues. The CDR3 DNA reads as TGTGCCAGCAGGGGGCTAGCGGGAGAAATTAATGAGCAGTTCTTC. It encodes CASRGLAGEINEQFF.

V gene TRBV3-1 combines with J gene TRBJ2-5, with 7 bases identical to TRBD2. Germline trimming cut 0 bases from V and 1 base from J; bases unmatched to any gene: 5. The CDR3 runs 16 residues. Germline V gene lookup returns CDR1 LGHDT and CDR2 YNNKEL (reference sequence). The CDR3, as DNA: TGTGCCAGCAGCCAAGATCGCAGCGGGGCCCAAGAGACCCAGTACTTC. Protein: CASSQDRSGAQETQYF.

The sample holds many counts of this clonotype. This sequence joins TRBV11-1 and TRBJ2-5; D uncertain. V lost 3 bases and J 2 bases, leaving 7 bases between the germline ends. This CDR3 spans 13 amino acids. The germline CDR1 and CDR2 sequences are SGHAT and FQDESV (reference sequence). The chain's CDR3 is CASSFVRQETQYF. Written as DNA, the CDR3 is TGTGCCAGCAGCTTCGTCCGGCAAGAGACCCAGTACTTC.

On this clonotype itself: A read error is likely here: a far larger clone is one base away. This chain links TRBV12-3 or TRBV12-4 with TRBJ2-3, with TRBD1 as a possible D gene (5 bases). The CDR3 runs 15 residues. The CDR3 spells CASRDAVGFTGTQYF. The CDR3 region has the DNA TGTGCCAGCAGAGACGCCGTGGGTTTTACAGGTACGCAGTATTTT.

The CDR3 is CASKTVGTGINEQYF. The CDR3 nucleotides are TGTGCCAGCAAAACCGTCGGGACAGGGATTAACGAGCAGTACTTC. The chain recombines TRBV28 with TRBJ2-7; 9 positions match TRBD1. CDR1 and CDR2 (germline): MDHEN, SYDVKM. This CDR3 contains 15 residues. V shed 7 bases and J 5 bases; nucleotides not matched to a gene: 12.

This clonotype was recorded many times. J is TRBJ2-3 and V is TRBV10-3, with 8 bases that match TRBD2. This CDR3 region has 14 residues. Trimming cost V 6 bases and J 2 bases; bases outside gene matches: 4. Germline CDR1 is ENHRY and CDR2 is SYGVKD. The CDR3 DNA follows: TGTGCCATCAGCGAGCGGGGGAACACAGATACGCAGTATTTT. This sequence encodes CAISERGNTDTQYF.